The rows below give T cell receptor beta chains drawn from one sample of a study of blood T cells in healthy people across ages. Each CDR3 protein gets one entry after TCRdb re-called the 5' RACE reads with MiXCR. The repertoire holds about 680,000 distinct CDR3 sequences, more than 40% seen once, with under 35% in the top ten. The source material was blood. The receptors come from a woman in her sixties in good health. CDR3s include the opening cysteine and the closing phenylalanine or tryptophan.

v_call: TRBV27; j_call: TRBJ2-7; cdr3_aa: CASSLSWQDYEQYF
v_call: TRBV5-1; j_call: TRBJ2-7; cdr3_aa: CASSLVGLAGYEQYF
v_call: TRBV11-3; j_call: TRBJ2-7; cdr3_aa: CASSTRFGEQYF
v_call: TRBV15; j_call: TRBJ2-3; cdr3_aa: CATSPLLDTQYF
v_call: TRBV7-2; j_call: TRBJ2-5; cdr3_aa: CASSSEPQETQYF
v_call: TRBV9; j_call: TRBJ1-2; cdr3_aa: CASSVVPQSGYGYTF
v_call: TRBV28; j_call: TRBJ2-7; cdr3_aa: CASSFRDISYEQYF
v_call: TRBV28; j_call: TRBJ2-1; cdr3_aa: CASSGTPKVNEQFF
v_call: TRBV3-1; j_call: TRBJ2-7; cdr3_aa: CASSQVRTSARSYEQYF
v_call: TRBV7-6; j_call: TRBJ2-7; cdr3_aa: CASSPSLVDEQYF
v_call: TRBV7-3; j_call: TRBJ1-1; cdr3_aa: CASSLTRANTEAFF
v_call: TRBV5-1; j_call: TRBJ2-1; cdr3_aa: CASSFLGGASDFDEQFF
v_call: TRBV29-1; j_call: TRBJ2-1; cdr3_aa: CSIARGSSSDNEQFF
v_call: TRBV7-9; j_call: TRBJ2-1; cdr3_aa: CASSVLAGTYNEQFF
v_call: TRBV6-2/TRBV6-3; j_call: TRBJ2-1; cdr3_aa: CASSTGTSFGEQFF
v_call: TRBV20-1; j_call: TRBJ1-2; cdr3_aa: CSAPTTGNYGYTF
v_call: TRBV15; j_call: TRBJ2-3; cdr3_aa: CATSRPGTVKRGDTQYF
v_call: TRBV12-3/TRBV12-4; j_call: TRBJ1-2; cdr3_aa: CASSYFNRDGYTF
v_call: TRBV7-2; j_call: TRBJ2-1; cdr3_aa: CASSLSLGQGSGQFF
v_call: TRBV5-1; j_call: TRBJ1-2; cdr3_aa: CASSLDLDRVGYGYTF
v_call: TRBV20-1; j_call: TRBJ2-6; cdr3_aa: CSARATGSLSGANVLNF
v_call: TRBV20-1; j_call: TRBJ2-7; cdr3_aa: CSARKTGRSPKQYF
v_call: TRBV29-1; j_call: TRBJ2-2; cdr3_aa: CSVASGANTGELFF
v_call: TRBV15; j_call: TRBJ2-7; cdr3_aa: CATSRVGLGGYEQYF
v_call: TRBV7-2; j_call: TRBJ2-1; cdr3_aa: CASSLGVGTSGRGRNEQFF
v_call: TRBV4-3; j_call: TRBJ2-5; cdr3_aa: CASSQDSGGGEQYF
v_call: TRBV27; j_call: TRBJ1-2; cdr3_aa: CASSSTGGGNYGYTF
v_call: TRBV27; j_call: TRBJ2-1; cdr3_aa: CASSFRPRTSGYNEQFF
v_call: TRBV29-1; j_call: TRBJ2-1; cdr3_aa: CSVYTRYEQFF
v_call: TRBV25-1; j_call: TRBJ1-1; cdr3_aa: CASSEQGISEAFF
v_call: TRBV29-1; j_call: TRBJ2-7; cdr3_aa: CSVTFVGLSEQYF
v_call: TRBV9; j_call: TRBJ2-7; cdr3_aa: CASSPPGAAVYEQYF
v_call: TRBV3-1; j_call: TRBJ2-7; cdr3_aa: CASSRGTSGVYEQYF
v_call: TRBV3-1; j_call: TRBJ2-5; cdr3_aa: CASSQDRIAEETQYF
v_call: TRBV15; j_call: TRBJ2-7; cdr3_aa: CATSRDRRYEQYF
v_call: TRBV2; j_call: TRBJ2-5; cdr3_aa: CASTLASGRNEQYF
v_call: TRBV4-3; j_call: TRBJ1-1; cdr3_aa: CASSQGQNTEAFF
v_call: TRBV12-3/TRBV12-4; j_call: TRBJ2-5; cdr3_aa: CASSRTTVQGATQYF
v_call: TRBV20-1; j_call: TRBJ2-7; cdr3_aa: CSARDYKVSYEQYF
v_call: TRBV20-1; j_call: TRBJ2-7; cdr3_aa: CSARDSHEQYF
v_call: TRBV7-9; j_call: TRBJ2-1; cdr3_aa: CASSWTSGNNEQFF
v_call: TRBV28; j_call: TRBJ2-5; cdr3_aa: CASIWDRQETRYF
v_call: TRBV28; j_call: TRBJ1-2; cdr3_aa: CASGQTGAGNYGYTF
v_call: TRBV27; j_call: TRBJ1-2; cdr3_aa: CASRGTGYYGYTF
v_call: TRBV20-1; j_call: TRBJ2-1; cdr3_aa: CSAARGQRNEQFF
v_call: TRBV7-8; j_call: TRBJ1-5; cdr3_aa: CASSPGGLNQPQHF
v_call: TRBV3-1; j_call: TRBJ2-2; cdr3_aa: CASSRRELDTGELFF
v_call: TRBV27; j_call: TRBJ2-5; cdr3_aa: CASSSSWGTAGTQYF
v_call: TRBV4-2; j_call: TRBJ2-1; cdr3_aa: CASSRGLASYNEQFF
v_call: TRBV18; j_call: TRBJ2-3; cdr3_aa: CASSPLGGTQYF